A selection of T cell receptor beta chains follows, all from one sample in a study of Graves' ophthalmopathy and Graves' hyperthyroidism. TCRdb called the multiplex PCR reads again in MiXCR, with one record for every CDR3 protein. The sample shows about 480,000 distinct CDR3 sequences, around 15% of them seen only once. Sequenced sample: blood. The receptors shown here come from a woman aged 25-40 years with Graves' ophthalmopathy. CDR3s include the opening cysteine and the closing phenylalanine or tryptophan. A D gene is named only where the DNA matches it firmly. Only part of the rows carry a size: once, few, many, or a class if the clone is expanded.

-	TRBV28	TRBJ1-5	many	TGTGCCAGCAGCCAAAGGGGTAATCAGCCCCAGCATTTT	CASSQRGNQPQHF
TRBD2	TRBV20-1	TRBJ2-7	many	TGCAGTGCTAGAGGGGCTAGCGGCTACGAGCAGTACTTC	CSARGASGYEQYF
-	TRBV2	TRBJ1-5	many	TGTGCCAGCAGTGCGGCGGCGAACAATCAGCCCCAGCATTTT	CASSAAANNQPQHF
-	TRBV12-3/TRBV12-4	TRBJ1-5	-	TGTGCCAGCAGTTTTGCGGATAATCAGCCCCAGCATTTT	CASSFADNQPQHF
-	TRBV29-1	TRBJ2-7	many	TGCAGCGTTGCCGCACAGGTCGGTCGTGGCGAGCAGTACTTC	CSVAAQVGRGEQYF
-	TRBV20-1	TRBJ1-3	-	TGCAGTGCCTTGACTGCACTCTCTGGAAACACCATATATTTT	CSALTALSGNTIYF
-	TRBV11-3	TRBJ2-5	-	TGTGCCAGCAGTTCCACAGAGAGGGTTGAAGAGACCCAGTACTTC	CASSSTERVEETQYF
-	TRBV7-6	TRBJ1-5	many	TGTGCCAGCAGCTTAGGTGGGGACATACGCAATCAGCCCCAGCATTTT	CASSLGGDIRNQPQHF
TRBD2	TRBV28	TRBJ2-7	many	TGTGCCAGCAGTCTCCACGGGAGGTTCGAGCAGTACTTC	CASSLHGRFEQYF
-	TRBV6-5	TRBJ1-1	many	TGTGCCAGCAGTTACGGTCGACTCGGGAACACTGAAGCTTTCTTT	CASSYGRLGNTEAFF
-	TRBV27	TRBJ2-2	many	TGTGCCAGCGAGAGGACGAACACCGGGGAGCTGTTTTTT	CASERTNTGELFF
-	TRBV20-1	TRBJ2-4	many	TGCAGTGCTAGAGTGGAGGGGGTGTACTTC	CSARVEGVYF
-	TRBV6-1	TRBJ1-1	many	TGTGCCAGCAGTGAAAGTTTAGCGACTGAAGCTTTCTTT	CASSESLATEAFF
-	TRBV12-3/TRBV12-4	TRBJ1-1	many	TGTGCCAGCAGTTCCCCAGGGAAAGCTTTCTTT	CASSSPGKAFF
-	TRBV5-1	TRBJ2-5	-	TGCGCCAGCAGCTCCCGGGACCTTGGCTGGGTGGAGACCCAGTACTTC	CASSSRDLGWVETQYF
TRBD1	TRBV28	TRBJ2-7	many	TGTGCCAGCAGTCCGCCGACAGGGCACGAGCAGTACTTC	CASSPPTGHEQYF
-	TRBV6-1	TRBJ1-5	many	TGTGCCAGCAGTGAAATCGGTTGGGATGGGAATCAGCCCCAGCATTTT	CASSEIGWDGNQPQHF
-	TRBV12-3/TRBV12-4	TRBJ2-3	many	TGTGCCAGCAGTTTACGCAGAACAGATACGCAGTATTTT	CASSLRRTDTQYF
-	TRBV7-9	TRBJ2-7	many	TGTGCCAGCAGCTTAGCGGGTAGGGACCCCTACGAGCAGTACTTC	CASSLAGRDPYEQYF
-	TRBV11-2	TRBJ2-5	many	TGTGCCAGCAGCTTCAGCAGGGAGACCCAGTACTTC	CASSFSRETQYF
TRBD1	TRBV20-1	TRBJ2-5	many	TGCAGTGCTGAGCCCTATTGGGACAGGGAAGAGACCCAGTACTTC	CSAEPYWDREETQYF
-	TRBV28	TRBJ2-5	many	TGTGCCAGCATCCTATTCTGGTGGGGTTGGAATACCCAGTACTTC	CASILFWWGWNTQYF
-	TRBV20-1	TRBJ2-7	many	TGCAGTGCTAGAGATCGGCGGAAAATGAATTCCTACGAGCAGTACTTC	CSARDRRKMNSYEQYF
-	TRBV27	TRBJ1-6	-	TGTGCCATCAGTTCCAATTCACCCCTCCACTTT	CAISSNSPLHF
TRBD1	TRBV29-1	TRBJ2-5	many	TGCAGCGTTGAAACAGGGGAGTGGGAGACCCAGTACTTC	CSVETGEWETQYF
-	TRBV2	TRBJ2-2	many	TGTGCCAGCAACGGAGCAGGGGTTCACACCGGGGAGCTGTTTTTT	CASNGAGVHTGELFF
TRBD2	TRBV20-1	TRBJ2-5	-	TGCAGTGCTAGGCTGTGGGGGCGGGAGGGGGGCATGCAGACCCAGTACTTC	CSARLWGREGGMQTQYF
-	TRBV12-3/TRBV12-4	TRBJ2-7	many	TGTGCCAGCAGTTTTCAGATCTCCTACGAGCAGTACTTC	CASSFQISYEQYF
-	TRBV20-1	TRBJ2-6	-	TGCAGTGCTAGAGAAGGGGGACGTGGGGCCAACGTCCTGACTTTC	CSAREGGRGANVLTF
TRBD2	TRBV28	TRBJ2-7	many	TGTGCCAGCAGTTCCTCGGGTAGCGGGGGGCTGGGGGAGCAGTACTTC	CASSSSGSGGLGEQYF
-	TRBV27	TRBJ1-6	many	TGTGCCAGCAGTCTCGGGACGGTTAATTCACCCCTCCACTTT	CASSLGTVNSPLHF
-	TRBV3-1	TRBJ2-5	many	TGTGCCAGCAGCCAAGGTGATTTTGTGACCCAGTACTTC	CASSQGDFVTQYF
-	TRBV11-2	TRBJ2-5	many	TGTGCCAGCAGCTTAGGGCGATCAGGGCGGCGAGAGACCCAGTACTTC	CASSLGRSGRRETQYF
-	TRBV29-1	TRBJ1-2	many	TGCAGCGTTGAAGACCGCGGGGGGTATGGCTACACCTTC	CSVEDRGGYGYTF
TRBD2	TRBV7-2	TRBJ2-5	few	TGTGCCAGCAGCTTCGCTAGCGGGGGGGGGGAGACCCAGTACTTC	CASSFASGGGETQYF
TRBD1	TRBV6-2/TRBV6-3	TRBJ2-7	many	TGTGCCAGCAGTTACGCGACGACAGGGGTCGACCAATACGAGCAGTACTTC	CASSYATTGVDQYEQYF